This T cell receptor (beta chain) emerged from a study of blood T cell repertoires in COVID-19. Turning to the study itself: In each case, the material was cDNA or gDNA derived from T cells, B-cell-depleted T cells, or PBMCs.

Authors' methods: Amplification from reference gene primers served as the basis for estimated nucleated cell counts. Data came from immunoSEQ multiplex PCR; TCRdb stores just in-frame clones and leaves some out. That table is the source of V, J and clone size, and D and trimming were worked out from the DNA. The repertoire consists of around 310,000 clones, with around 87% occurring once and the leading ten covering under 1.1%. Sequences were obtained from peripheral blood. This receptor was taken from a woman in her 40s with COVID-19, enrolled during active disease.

The chain's CDR3 is CASSSIGGDTEAFF. CDR3 DNA sequence: TGTGCCAGCAGTTCGATAGGGGGGGACACTGAAGCTTTCTTT. This sequence joins TRBV6-4 and TRBJ1-1; maybe TRBD1 (6 bases). This CDR3 is built from 14 residues. Germline V lookup: CDR1 MRHNA, CDR2 SNTAGT. V was clipped by 5 bases and J by 3 bases, with 13 bases between them.